Sequencing of this TCR beta chain was carried out in a study of T-cell memory formation after mild COVID-19. Using its own MiXCR run on the 5' RACE reads, TCRdb lists one record per CDR3 protein. The profile shows 110,000 or so distinct CDR3 sequences, about 18% of them singletons. Germline CDR1 SEHNR, CDR2 FQNEAQ (reference sequence). The V gene lost 3 bases and the J gene lost 2 bases, with 10 bases spanning the gap. The CDR3 totals 14 residues. Findings and limits, study-wide: In pre-infection memory, a portion of responding clones appeared, which suggested that cross-reactive memory joined. Largely, contracting CD4+ clones fell within CM and EM, and contracting CD8+ clones within EMRA.

This clonotype has just a few counts. What it recognizes is unknown. The V and J genes are TRBV7-9 and TRBJ1-2; D may be TRBD1 (5 bases). Sequencing was done on a sample of PBMCs or a T cell subset sorted from them (not recorded which). The TCR originated in a man aged 18 to 29 who had mild COVID-19 (a few samples of this study predate the infection). Cell type and time point are not known. The DNA of the CDR3 is TGTGCCAGCAGCTTTCAGGGACGAAACTATGGCTACACCTTC. It codes for CASSFQGRNYGYTF.